Here is one T cell receptor beta chain with its context. Its antigen is undetermined. Time point of the sample: cycle 4 day 1 (C4D1), after 5 to 7 weeks of nivolumab. All the patients suffered relapse after autologous stem cell transplantation, and brentuximab vedotin exposure differed. The authors enriched CD8+ T cells from thawed PBMCs via magnetic negative selection. This sample is drawn from a study of PD-1 blockade in classical Hodgkin lymphoma. Study results and caveats: Whereas CD4+ TCR diversity had risen significantly by C4D1, CD8+ TCR diversity had not.

Here immunoSEQ multiplex PCR was the method, and the copy in TCRdb shows in-frame clones only, minus some. The sample lists roughly 2,900 clones; approximately 75% were seen once. The length of the CDR3 is 16 residues. V dropped 1 base and J dropped 0 bases, with 10 bases sitting between them. CDR1 is SGHAT and CDR2 is FQNNGV in the germline V gene. This TCR was sampled from a human donor with classical Hodgkin lymphoma. V is TRBV11-2 and J is TRBJ1-3, with D possibly TRBD1 on 5 matching bases. This material consisted of CD8+ T cells from blood, taken before the fourth cycle of nivolumab. The CDR3 DNA follows: TGTGCCAGCAGCTTAGTCGGGGGAAGCTCTGGAAACACCATATATTTT. The encoded protein is CASSLVGGSSGNTIYF.